This is a list of T cell receptor beta chains from one sample in a study of blood T cells in healthy people across ages. TCRdb re-called the 5' RACE reads through MiXCR, storing one row per CDR3 protein. The table records about 680,000 distinct CDR3 sequences, roughly 50% of them present only once. Sequencing used blood. Receptors originate from a woman aged 55-69 years in good health. CDR3s leave out the opening cysteine and the closing phenylalanine or tryptophan. D genes are given only for firm matches.

j_call	v_call	d_call	cdr3_aa
TRBJ2-1	TRBV7-3	TRBD2	VSSYLAGGYNEQF
TRBJ2-1	TRBV5-1	.	ASSLAGQYEQF
TRBJ2-1	TRBV28	.	ASSFPLQGVYNEQF
TRBJ2-7	TRBV18	.	ASSPQDSNSYEQY
TRBJ1-1	TRBV20-1	.	SARDPKNTEAF
TRBJ2-1	TRBV7-2	.	ASSTRGVPYNEQF
TRBJ2-3	TRBV20-1	TRBD2	SAGGLAGIFTDTQY
TRBJ1-2	TRBV20-1	.	SAREGRSINYGYT
TRBJ2-7	TRBV4-1	.	AISPPGRDLKYEQY
TRBJ1-3	TRBV6-6	.	ASSASGTGNTIY
TRBJ1-6	TRBV10-3	TRBD1	AARQGNYNSPLH
TRBJ2-5	TRBV19	.	ASSMRARQETQY
TRBJ2-5	TRBV20-1	TRBD2	SARDPRAGRETQY
TRBJ1-6	TRBV2	.	ASTEGGYSPLH
TRBJ2-5	TRBV5-1	TRBD2	ASSRSGGTEETQY
TRBJ2-1	TRBV4-3	TRBD2	ASSQIAGGSYNEQF
TRBJ1-4	TRBV4-3	TRBD1	TSSQDPGTGNEKLF
TRBJ1-2	TRBV18	.	ASSPGSYGYT
TRBJ2-1	TRBV28	.	AGVLDNEQF
TRBJ2-7	TRBV2	.	ASRTGYEQY
TRBJ1-1	TRBV5-1	.	ASRWGALADTEAF
TRBJ1-2	TRBV3-1	.	ASSPLTVNYGYT
TRBJ2-1	TRBV20-1	.	SAPPAPGNEQF
TRBJ2-1	TRBV7-9	.	ASSLRQVYTNEQF
TRBJ2-7	TRBV19	TRBD1	ASRDRGQYEQY
TRBJ2-1	TRBV9	TRBD2	ASSVLAGGLNEQF
TRBJ2-1	TRBV12-3/TRBV12-4	TRBD2	ASTIAGGPNNEQF
TRBJ2-7	TRBV28	TRBD2	ASSRPGLSYEQY
TRBJ2-7	TRBV7-6	TRBD1	ASTLRTGASYEQY
TRBJ2-5	TRBV20-1	.	SASGSKETQY
TRBJ2-1	TRBV5-1	TRBD2	ASSLAPGTSGFPSSYNEQF
TRBJ2-7	TRBV25-1	TRBD1	ASSGDRGDYEQY
TRBJ2-7	TRBV20-1	.	SASRTYEQY
TRBJ1-2	TRBV28	.	ASSPEVVYGYT
TRBJ1-2	TRBV4-2	TRBD1	ASSQVDRQGTDGYT
TRBJ2-1	TRBV4-3	.	ASSQAKRQQF
TRBJ1-6	TRBV28	.	ASSYNSPLH
TRBJ2-6	TRBV9	TRBD1	ASSLQGMSSGANVLT
.	TRBV5-1	TRBD1	ASSSPGQRIEQY
TRBJ1-5	TRBV20-1	.	SVGRAYNQPQH
.	TRBV24-1	TRBD2	ATTGSTGGYNEQY
TRBJ2-7	TRBV19	.	ASSIDYRQVSSYEQY
TRBJ2-3	TRBV9	.	ASSVQGKPDTRY